This entry concerns a single T cell receptor beta chain. The antigen is not known. The PCR employed 60 Vbeta primers together with 13 Jbeta primers. Assay: immunoSEQ multiplex PCR; the TCRdb copy retains only in-frame clones and omits some. Of some 200,000 clones detected, 65% to 85% appear once; the ten largest clones hold 3.5% to 4%. The data were taken from a study of cytomegalovirus exposure and HLA in healthy donors. CDR1 is SGHAT, CDR2 FQNNGV, per germline. J lost 11 bases, V lost 6 bases, and 11 bases had no gene match. The CDR3 sequence is 13 residues long. Study-level points and caveats: Some V segments (TRBV6-2 and TRBV6-3 among them) were excluded as indistinguishable. Upon later analysis, HLA-associated TCR beta chains proved more clonally expanded than other, equally common chains. The likely explanation for a cluster of highly shared sequence variants was sequencing artifact.

The origin of this receptor is a man in his fifties or sixties in good health and CMV-seronegative. The material sequenced was PBMCs. The chain has TRBV11-2 and TRBJ1-1; 8 positions agree with TRBD1. The CDR3 spells CASRNTGGHDAFF. CDR3 nucleotides: TGTGCCAGCAGAAATACAGGGGGGCATGACGCTTTCTTT.